The clone carrying this TCR beta chain was counted only a few times. The entry originates in a study of PD-L1 blockade in urothelial cancer. Study overall: Patients initiated atezolizumab in about 2014 at 1,200 mg intravenously every 3 weeks. Prior chemotherapy regimens per patient numbered 0 to 3. Counts from blood samples showed a median of roughly 150,000 T cells.

Each PCR reaction had synthetic TCR analog templates spiked into it. Repertoires were generated with immunoSEQ multiplex PCR, while TCRdb's copy carries only in-frame clones and drops some. The table includes 44,000 or so clones, around 80% detected once. Trimming took 5 bases from V and 4 from J; bases not matched to a gene: 5. Germline V lookup: CDR1 LNHDA, CDR2 SQIVND (reference sequence). The CDR3 is 14 amino acids. The V call is TRBV19, the J call TRBJ1-5; 7 bases are shared with TRBD1. Sample: PBMCs, taken around atezolizumab (anti-PD-L1) treatment. The TCR sequence derives from a man aged 65 to 85 with urothelial cancer. CDR3 sequence reads: CASSFQQGNQPQHF. CDR3 DNA sequence: TGTGCCAGTAGTTTCCAACAGGGGAATCAGCCCCAGCATTTT. Full variable domain (rest looked up from reference TRBV19 and TRBJ1-5): DGGITQSPKYLFRKEGQNVTLSCEQNLNHDAMYWYRQDPGQGLRLIYYSQIVNDFQKGDIAEGYSVSREKKESFPLTVTSAQKNPTAFYLCASSFQQGNQPQHFGDGTRLSIL.